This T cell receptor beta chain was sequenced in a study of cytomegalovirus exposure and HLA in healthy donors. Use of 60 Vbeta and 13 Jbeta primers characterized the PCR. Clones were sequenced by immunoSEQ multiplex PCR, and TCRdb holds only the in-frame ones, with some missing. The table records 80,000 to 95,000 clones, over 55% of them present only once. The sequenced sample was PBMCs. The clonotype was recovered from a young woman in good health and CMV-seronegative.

The CDR3 is CASSQGPGNTIYF. The DNA for the CDR3 is TGTGCCAGCAGCCAGGGCCCCGGAAACACCATATATTTT. The chain employs TRBV5-6 and TRBJ1-3, with D maybe TRBD1 (5 bases). Germline values: CDR1 SGHDT, CDR2 YYEEEE. The germline V and J ends were trimmed by 4 bases and 4 bases, with 9 bases remaining between them. The CDR3 is 13 amino acids.